The entry below gives a single TCR beta chain sequence along with its context. This entry belongs to a study of T-cell reconstitution after alpha-beta-depleted transplantation in children. Construction of the TCRbeta library involved unique molecular identifiers. Via MiXCR, TCRdb re-called the PCR reads, giving one row per CDR3 protein. The sample has 500,000 or so distinct CDR3 sequences, about 30% seen once; the top ten hold approximately 2.3%. V lost 4 bases and J 8 bases, leaving 17 bases between the germline ends. The CDR3 contains 14 residues. Germline loops: CDR1 MNHEY, CDR2 SVGEGT. This clonotype was sampled from a human donor who donated a stem cell graft to a child with aplastic anemia. The J gene is TRBJ1-2, the V gene TRBV6-2 or TRBV6-3; tentatively, D is TRBD1 (5 bases). The input for sequencing was PBMCs from the stem cell graft donor, taken from the stem cell graft. The chain's CDR3 is CASSFILGQGGYTF. The CDR3 DNA follows: TGTGCCAGCAGTTTCATCCTGGGGCAGGGCGGCTACACCTTC.